The 20 T cell receptor beta chains given below trace back to one sample, sequenced in a study of cytomegalovirus exposure and HLA in healthy donors. Primers for the PCR totalled 60 Vbeta and 13 Jbeta. Libraries were prepared by immunoSEQ multiplex PCR; TCRdb keeps only in-frame clonotypes and omits some of them. Counted here are some 180,000 clones, approximately 80% occurring once; the ten biggest clones make up roughly 1.5%. Sequenced sample: PBMCs. The receptors shown here come from a man aged 18-30 years in good health and CMV-seronegative.

This clone was observed once. The V and J genes are TRBV2 and TRBJ2-6, with TRBD1 identical over 11 bases. This CDR3 has 19 residues. The V gene's germline CDR1 is SNHLY and CDR2 FYNNEI. Germline trimming cut 4 bases from V and 1 base from J; bases unmatched to any gene: 9. This CDR3 reads CASSVWDRGYKSGANVLTF. In nucleotides, the CDR3 is TGTGCCAGCAGTGTATGGGACAGGGGGTACAAGTCTGGGGCCAACGTCCTGACTTTC.

V and J are TRBV30 and TRBJ2-7; D possibly corresponds to TRBD1 (6 bases). Trimming shortened V by 2 bases and J by 4 bases, and 15 bases separated the two germline ends. CDR3 length: 14 amino acids. Germline V gene data show CDR1 as GTSNPN and CDR2 as SVGIG (reference sequence). The CDR3 region has the DNA TGTGCCTGGAGTAAGGGGACAAAGGTTTACGAGCAGTACTTC. Translation gives CAWSKGTKVYEQYF.

V usage is TRBV27 and J usage is TRBJ1-1, with TRBD1 matching over 7 bases. The V gene end was trimmed by 5 bases and the J gene end by 14 bases; junction bases not matched to a gene: 17. CDR3 length equals 14 residues. Germline assignment: CDR1 MNHEY and CDR2 SMNVEV (reference sequence). The CDR3 nucleotides read TGTGCCAGCAGTCCGATCCGGACAGGTCCCTGGGCCTTCTTT. Translation: CASSPIRTGPWAFF.

This clone was observed a few times. The chain is built from TRBV27 and TRBJ2-7; D might be TRBD2 (7 bases). Trimming took off 6 bases at V and 6 bases at J, with 18 bases between the two ends. This CDR3 spans 14 amino acids. Looked up from germline, CDR1 is MNHEY and CDR2 is SMNVEV (reference sequence). The CDR3 coding sequence is TGTGCCAGCAGAGACGGGCGGGGGCGCCGCGAGCAGTACTTC. Translating gives CASRDGRGRREQYF.

This chain joins TRBV10-2 and TRBJ2-5; D ambiguous. V lost 4 bases, J lost 3 bases, and 9 bases lay in between. CDR3 length: 13 residues. CDR1 WSHSY and CDR2 SAAADI come from the germline V gene. The CDR3 nucleotides are TGCGCCAGCAGTGCAGTGGTAAAAGAGACCCAGTACTTC. This codes for CASSAVVKETQYF.

This clone occurred once. V and J are TRBV5-1 and TRBJ2-1; 10 bases map to TRBD2. V trimming: 0 bases; J trimming: 3 bases; junction bases outside the gene matches: 0. Per germline, CDR1 SGHRS and CDR2 YFSETQ. This CDR3 comprises 15 residues. Here the CDR3 DNA reads TGCGCCAGCAGCTTGGTAGCGGGGGGCTACAATGAGCAGTTCTTC. This translates into CASSLVAGGYNEQFF.

This clone was recorded only once. The V gene is TRBV19, the J gene TRBJ2-7; the D gene is possibly TRBD1 (6 bases). CDR1 LNHDA and CDR2 SQIVND come from the germline V gene (reference sequence). V was cut by 4 bases and J by 2 bases, with 9 bases left in between. There are 13 residues in the CDR3. The CDR3 protein is CASSRDKAYEQYF. CDR3 nucleotide sequence: TGTGCCAGTAGTAGGGACAAGGCCTACGAGCAGTACTTC. The complete variable domain, with remaining parts taken from reference TRBV19 and TRBJ2-7, reads DGGITQSPKYLFRKEGQNVTLSCEQNLNHDAMYWYRQDPGQGLRLIYYSQIVNDFQKGDIAEGYSVSREKKESFPLTVTSAQKNPTAFYLCASSRDKAYEQYFGPGTRLTVT.

This chain joins TRBV4-1 and TRBJ2-2; 7 nucleotides match TRBD2. V lost 1 base to trimming and J lost 3 bases; unmatched junction nucleotides: 14. Looked up from germline, CDR1 is MGHRA and CDR2 is YSYEKL. There are 19 residues in the CDR3. CDR3 sequence (DNA): TGCGCCAGCAGCCAAGTCGGCGGGGGTATGGGAGGATACACCGGGGAGCTGTTTTTT. Amino acids: CASSQVGGGMGGYTGELFF.

There are a few counts of this clone. V and J are TRBV19 and TRBJ1-3; D call uncertain. CDR1 LNHDA and CDR2 SQIVND come from the germline V gene (reference sequence). V shed 9 bases and J shed 11 bases, with 20 bases lying between them. CDR3 length: 13 residues. CDR3 bases: TGTGCCAGCGAACCAGATCCTTTTTCCGCCATATATTTT. Its translation is CASEPDPFSAIYF.

This clone was detected a few times. The CDR3 DNA is TGTGCCAGTAGTGGCCTTGAGGGGCAGTATTTT. Translation: CASSGLEGQYF. The gene calls are TRBV19 and TRBJ2-3; D is possibly TRBD2 (5 bases). Per the germline V gene, CDR1 is LNHDA and CDR2 is SQIVND (reference sequence). Trimming pared 5 bases from V and 11 bases from J, leaving 11 bases between. CDR3 length equals 11 residues. Drawing the rest from reference TRBV19 and TRBJ2-3, the complete variable domain is DGGITQSPKYLFRKEGQNVTLSCEQNLNHDAMYWYRQDPGQGLRLIYYSQIVNDFQKGDIAEGYSVSREKKESFPLTVTSAQKNPTAFYLCASSGLEGQYFGPGTRLTVL.

The chain couples TRBV6-4 to TRBJ2-3, with TRBD2 matching over 9 bases. J gave up 7 bases and V 4 bases, and 6 bases lay outside the gene matches. This CDR3 comprises 14 residues. Per the germline V gene, CDR1 is MRHNA and CDR2 is SNTAGT. CDR3: CASSAESGRHTQYF. Written as DNA, the CDR3 is TGTGCCAGCAGTGCCGAAAGCGGGAGGCATACGCAGTATTTT.

The chain has TRBV27 and TRBJ2-3, with 8 bases matching TRBD2. The germline V gene has CDR1 MNHEY and CDR2 SMNVEV (reference sequence). The CDR3 is 15 amino acids. The trim removed 5 bases at V and 6 bases at J, leaving 10 bases unmatched. CDR3 region: CASSRLRGGSDTQYF. The DNA of the CDR3 is TGTGCCAGCAGTCGTTTACGCGGGGGGTCTGATACGCAGTATTTT.

This chain links TRBV28 with TRBJ2-7; D remains ambiguous. Trimming cost V 7 bases and J 1 base, with 5 bases left between them. Germline lookup yields CDR1 MDHEN and CDR2 SYDVKM. This CDR3 is built from 11 residues. CDR3 in amino acids: CASTGSYEQYF. For the CDR3, the DNA is TGTGCCAGCACCGGTTCCTACGAGCAGTACTTC.

The J gene is TRBJ1-2, the V gene TRBV10-3, with 7 positions matching TRBD1. Trimming removed 8 bases from V and 6 bases from J; junction bases left unmatched: 12. CDR1 and CDR2 from the germline V gene are ENHRY and SYGVKD. The CDR3 runs to 14 residues. Here the CDR3 reads CAIGVRGQRDGYTF. The DNA of the CDR3 is TGTGCCATCGGGGTTCGGGGACAGAGAGATGGCTACACCTTC.

This clone was recorded a few times. For the CDR3, the DNA is TGTGCCAGCAGCTCGGAGGACAGACTTTACACTGAAGCTTTCTTT. As protein: CASSSEDRLYTEAFF. The V and J genes are TRBV7-9 and TRBJ1-1; possibly TRBD1 for D (6 bases). The CDR3 has 15 residues. The germline gives CDR1 SEHNR, CDR2 FQNEAQ (reference sequence). V lost 4 bases, J lost 3 bases, and 15 bases lay in between. The full variable domain, with the rest looked up from reference TRBV7-9 and TRBJ1-1, is DTGVSQNPRHKITKRGQNVTFRCDPISEHNRLYWYRQTLGQGPEFLTYFQNEAQLEKSRLLSDRFSAERPKGSFSTLEIQRTEQGDSAMYLCASSSEDRLYTEAFFGQGTRLTVV.

On this clone itself: Other DNA sequences in the same sample also yield this CDR3. This rearrangement joins TRBV6-5 to TRBJ2-3, with D tentatively TRBD2 (6 bases). Germline V gene data show CDR1 as MNHEY and CDR2 as SVGAGI. Trimming took 8 bases from V and 6 from J, leaving 12 bases between them. The CDR3 is 12 residues long. The CDR3 loop reads CASGRGSDTQYF. In nucleotides, the CDR3 is TGTGCCAGCGGACGGGGGAGTGATACGCAGTATTTT.

This clone was counted only a few times. The J gene is TRBJ1-1, the V gene TRBV30; D perhaps matches TRBD1 (6 bases). V was clipped by 0 bases and J by 9 bases, with 14 bases between them. CDR1 and CDR2 from the germline V gene are GTSNPN and SVGIG (reference sequence). This CDR3 is built from 13 residues. The DNA for the CDR3 is TGTGCCTGGAGTGTACTCCCGGACAGCCAAGCTTTCTTT. This encodes CAWSVLPDSQAFF.

V usage is TRBV9 and J usage is TRBJ2-3; D is unclear. The CDR3 extends over 17 amino acids. Trimming removed 6 bases from V and 1 base from J, with 21 bases in between. Germline V CDR1 and CDR2: SGDLS, YYNGEE. CDR3 region: CASTSPDSLEGTDTQYF. In DNA form, the CDR3 reads TGTGCCAGCACCTCGCCAGACTCGTTGGAAGGCACAGATACGCAGTATTTT.

V gene TRBV7-8 combines with J gene TRBJ1-3; D uncertain. Looked up from germline, CDR1 is SGHVS and CDR2 is FQNEAQ. V was shortened by 0 bases and J by 4 bases, with 10 bases between the two germline ends. CDR3 size: 15 residues. CDR3 DNA sequence: TGTGCCAGCAGCTTAGCATTAGCGGCCGGAAACACCATATATTTT. Encoded protein: CASSLALAAGNTIYF.

V and J are TRBV5-6 and TRBJ2-1; D may be TRBD2 (6 bases). The CDR3 is made up of 13 amino acids. Germline-derived CDR1 and CDR2 are SGHDT and YYEEEE. The V end lost 0 bases, the J end lost 8 bases, and 9 bases lay between the germline ends. The CDR3 here is CASSLAGVYEQFF. CDR3 bases: TGTGCCAGCAGCTTGGCGGGGGTTTATGAGCAGTTCTTC.